This TCR beta chain stems from a study of blood T cell repertoires in COVID-19. The wider study: From T cells, B-cell-depleted T cells, or PBMCs came the material, which was cDNA or gDNA.

Seattle patients were enrolled while actively infected and followed longitudinally. Germline assignment: CDR1 ENHRY and CDR2 SYGVKD. The V and J ends lost 4 bases and 6 bases, in that order; junction bases with no gene match: 8. The CDR3 runs 14 residues. This clone was observed once. Source study methods: Amplification of reference gene primers was used by the study to estimate nucleated cell counts. Clones were read by immunoSEQ multiplex PCR, and TCRdb kept only the in-frame ones, dropping some. That table is the source of V, J and clone size, and D and trimming were worked out from the DNA. Among more than 300,000 clones listed, about 88% were seen once.

This chain connects TRBV10-3 to TRBJ1-1; TRBD1 matches 7 bases. The sequenced sample consisted of peripheral blood. This TCR was recovered from a woman between 65 and 79 years old with COVID-19, enrolled during active disease. The CDR3 loop is CAISAQGWESEAFF. The CDR3 bases are TGTGCCATCAGTGCACAGGGGTGGGAGTCTGAAGCTTTCTTT.